The T cell receptor beta chain under discussion was sequenced for a study of cytomegalovirus exposure and HLA in healthy donors. Broader study findings: Certain sequence variants were highly shared and formed a cluster, and this cluster was likely a sequencing artifact.

The germline V gene encodes CDR1 MNHEY and CDR2 SVGAGI. The CDR3 sequence is 16 residues long. This clone was detected once. What it binds is unknown. At one end the junction does not follow the germline gene, possibly because of a read error. In the same sample, other DNA sequences code for this CDR3. The primer mix had 60 Vbeta and 13 Jbeta primers. Produced via immunoSEQ multiplex PCR; TCRdb's table is partial and in-frame only. Counted here are approximately 160,000 clones, around 66% occurring once; the ten biggest clones make up under 3%. Sequenced material: PBMCs. The V gene is TRBV6-5, the J gene TRBJ1-1, with D maybe TRBD1 (6 bases). This clonotype was obtained from a woman aged 25 to 45 in good health and CMV-seropositive. The CDR3 coding sequence is TGTGCCAGCAGTTACACTACGACAGGTGTGAACACTGAGGCTTTCTTT. Translating gives CASSYTTTGVNTEAFF.